The TCR beta chain described here comes from a study of T cell responses to AZD1222 COVID-19 vaccine. Across the study: Doses given second, at about 4 or about 12 weeks, were pooled. The study's findings and limits: Repertoires were collected only later (after the peak T cell response had occurred). Clonal diversity was possibly underestimated, and white British individuals and females predominated among donors.

Data came from immunoSEQ multiplex PCR; TCRdb stores just in-frame clones and leaves some out. This table has about 150,000 clones, 89% appearing once. The V gene end was trimmed by 3 bases and the J gene end by 5 bases; junction bases not matched to a gene: 4. Looked up from germline, CDR1 is MDHEN and CDR2 is SYDVKM. The CDR3 spans 15 residues. With regard to this clone: The target antigen is unknown.

The receptor comes from an adult in good health. The chain is built from TRBV28 and TRBJ1-4, with TRBD1 identical over 9 bases. This material consisted of peripheral blood, taken on day 0 of AZD1222 vaccination. Here the CDR3 reads CASSFLTGGNEKLFF. CDR3 in DNA: TGTGCCAGCAGTTTCTTGACAGGGGGGAATGAAAAACTGTTTTTT.